Each of the 10 T cell receptor beta chains below was sequenced from the same sample in a study of blood T cell repertoires in COVID-19. Assay: immunoSEQ multiplex PCR; the TCRdb copy retains only in-frame clones and omits some. The table has a few hundred thousand clones, 80% to 90% seen once. Input material: peripheral blood. These receptors were obtained from a woman between 25 and 40 years old with COVID-19, enrolled during active disease.

The rearrangement links TRBV30 to TRBJ2-7, with D possibly TRBD1 on 6 matching bases. The CDR3 spans 15 residues. V dropped 0 bases and J dropped 2 bases, with 14 bases sitting between them. Germline assignment: CDR1 GTSNPN and CDR2 SVGIG (reference sequence). The CDR3 region is CAWSVGPGVTYEQYV. The CDR3 nucleotides are TGTGCCTGGAGTGTAGGGCCAGGGGTAACCTACGAGCAGTACGTC.

The CDR3 DNA is TGCGCCAGCAGCCAAGTGGGACTAGCGGGGGGGCAGGCGTACAATGAGCAGTTCTTC. This encodes CASSQVGLAGGQAYNEQFF. V is TRBV4-1 and J is TRBJ2-1, with 16 bases matching TRBD2. The germline CDR1 and CDR2 sequences are MGHRA and YSYEKL. CDR3 length equals 19 residues. After removal of 1 base from V and 4 bases from J, the junction contained 7 bases not matched to a gene.

This chain joins TRBV5-1 and TRBJ2-1; D possibly corresponds to TRBD2 (5 bases). Germline loops: CDR1 SGHRS, CDR2 YFSETQ. Trimming took off 3 bases at V and 1 base at J, with 8 bases between the two ends. This CDR3 comprises 14 residues. As DNA, the CDR3 is TGCGCCAGCAGCTGGAGGTATTCCTACAATGAGCAGTTCTTC. It is translated as CASSWRYSYNEQFF.

The chain is built from TRBV24-1 and TRBJ2-5, with D maybe TRBD2 (6 bases). The CDR3 has 15 residues. The germline V and J ends were trimmed by 4 bases and 5 bases, with 16 bases remaining between them. Germline V gene sequence: CDR1 KGHDR, CDR2 SFDVKD. CDR3 sequence: CATSDPASVRETQYF. The CDR3 DNA reads as TGTGCCACCAGTGACCCCGCTAGCGTTAGGGAGACCCAGTACTTC.

This chain uses TRBV4-1 with TRBJ1-5; 7 nucleotides match TRBD1. CDR1 and CDR2 (germline): MGHRA, YSYEKL. CDR3 size: 16 residues. The V segment lost 1 base and the J segment 7 bases; nucleotides outside the gene matches: 10. DNA for the CDR3: TGCGCCAGCAGCCAAGCCCCGGGGACAGTCGCCCAGCCCCAGCATTTT. It translates to CASSQAPGTVAQPQHF.

V gene TRBV5-1 combines with J gene TRBJ2-5; D perhaps matches TRBD1 (5 bases). Germline-derived CDR1 and CDR2 are SGHRS and YFSETQ. V lost 0 bases to trimming and J lost 5 bases, with 11 bases between them. The CDR3 loop spans 14 amino acids. The CDR3 nucleotides read TGCGCCAGCAGCTTGGGCAGGGCATGGGAGACCCAGTACTTC. It is translated as CASSLGRAWETQYF.

V is TRBV5-1 and J is TRBJ2-3; 8 bases are a match to TRBD2. CDR3 length: 17 amino acids. The J segment lost 2 bases and the V segment lost 2 bases, leaving 10 bases of the junction unmatched. Germline values: CDR1 SGHRS, CDR2 YFSETQ. The CDR3 loop reads CASSLYLGLAPTDTQYF. As DNA, the CDR3 is TGCGCCAGCAGCTTATACCTCGGACTAGCCCCCACAGATACGCAGTATTTT.

This clone was picked up many times. V is TRBV4-1 and J is TRBJ1-3, with 7 bases identical to TRBD1. This CDR3 is 19 amino acids long. V was clipped by 5 bases and J by 1 base; unmatched bases: 17. Germline lookup yields CDR1 MGHRA and CDR2 YSYEKL. The CDR3 reads CASSGTGRGSLESGNTIYF. CDR3 coding DNA: TGCGCCAGCAGCGGAACCGGCAGGGGGTCCCTAGAGTCTGGAAACACCATATATTTT.

Only a few counts were recorded for this clone. The chain has TRBV7-2 and TRBJ1-2; D possibly corresponds to TRBD1 (6 bases). Trimming pared 1 base from V and 2 bases from J, leaving 11 bases between. Looked up from germline, CDR1 is SGHTA and CDR2 is FQGNSA. The CDR3 has 15 amino acids. CDR3 sequence reads: CASSLVAGVNYGYTF. CDR3 DNA: TGTGCCAGCAGCTTAGTGGCAGGGGTCAACTATGGCTACACCTTC.

This rearrangement joins TRBV10-1 to TRBJ2-5; the match to TRBD2 covers 14 bases. Germline CDR1 is WNHNN and CDR2 is SYGVQD (reference sequence). This CDR3 has 16 residues. J lost 4 bases, V lost 6 bases, and 7 bases had no gene match. The CDR3 spells CASSPGLAGGRETQYF. CDR3 DNA: TGCGCCAGCAGCCCTGGACTAGCGGGGGGACGAGAGACCCAGTACTTC.